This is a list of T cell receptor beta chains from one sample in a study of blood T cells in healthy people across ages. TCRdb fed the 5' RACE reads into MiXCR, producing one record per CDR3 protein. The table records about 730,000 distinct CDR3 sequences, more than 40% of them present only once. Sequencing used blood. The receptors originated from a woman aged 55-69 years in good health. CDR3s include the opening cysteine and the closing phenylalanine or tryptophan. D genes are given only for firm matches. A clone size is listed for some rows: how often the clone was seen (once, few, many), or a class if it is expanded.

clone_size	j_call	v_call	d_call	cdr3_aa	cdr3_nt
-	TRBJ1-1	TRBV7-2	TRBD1	CASSLPKTQGTSFF	TGTGCCAGCAGCTTACCGAAAACACAGGGGACTAGTTTCTTT
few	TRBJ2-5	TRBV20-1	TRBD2	CSARATLAGGWEQYF	TGCAGTGCTAGAGCAACCCTAGCGGGGGGATGGGAGCAGTACTTC
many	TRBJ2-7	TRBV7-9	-	CASSPLSSYEQYF	TGTGCCAGCAGCCCCTTAAGCTCCTACGAGCAGTACTTC
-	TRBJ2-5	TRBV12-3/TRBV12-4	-	CASSNAGEYQETQYF	TGTGCCAGCAGTAATGCAGGGGAATACCAAGAGACCCAGTACTTC
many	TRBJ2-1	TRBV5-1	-	CASSSGFYNEQFF	TGCGCCAGCAGCTCGGGCTTCTACAATGAGCAGTTCTTC
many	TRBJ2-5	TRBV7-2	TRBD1	CASSWDRGGETQYF	TGTGCCAGCAGCTGGGACAGGGGAGGCGAGACCCAGTACTTC
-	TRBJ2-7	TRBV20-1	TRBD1	CSARDVAGQGNYEQYF	TGCAGTGCTAGAGATGTTGCAGGACAGGGAAACTACGAGCAGTACTTC
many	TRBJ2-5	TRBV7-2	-	CASSLGRTETQYF	TGTGCCAGCAGCTTAGGCCGCACGGAGACCCAGTACTTC
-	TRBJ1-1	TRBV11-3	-	CASSCTMNTEAFF	TGTGCCAGCAGCTGCACGATGAACACTGAAGCTTTCTTT
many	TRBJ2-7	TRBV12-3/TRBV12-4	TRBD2	CASSFTSGTKEEQYF	TGTGCCAGCAGTTTTACTAGCGGGACAAAAGAAGAGCAGTACTTC
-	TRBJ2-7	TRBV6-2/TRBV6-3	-	CASSYSTQDPYEQYF	TGTGCCAGCAGTTACTCAACACAGGATCCCTACGAGCAGTACTTC
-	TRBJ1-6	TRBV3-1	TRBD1	CASSRNRGVGPLHF	TGTGCCAGCAGCCGTAACAGGGGAGTGGGACCCCTCCACTTT
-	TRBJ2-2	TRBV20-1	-	CSARDLNTGELFF	TGCAGTGCTAGAGATTTAAACACCGGGGAGCTGTTTTTT
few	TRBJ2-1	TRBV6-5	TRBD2	CASSPGGLGNEQFF	TGTGCCAGCAGCCCGGGGGGGTTGGGCAATGAGCAGTTCTTC
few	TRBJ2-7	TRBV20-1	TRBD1	CSARVEGAHRQYF	TGCAGTGCCCGAGTCGAGGGGGCGCATCGGCAGTACTTC
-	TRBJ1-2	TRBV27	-	CASSLNTPTGFNYGYTF	TGTGCCAGCAGTTTAAACACCCCCACAGGGTTTAACTATGGCTACACCTTC
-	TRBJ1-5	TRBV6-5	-	CASSRGNNQPQHF	TGTGCCAGCAGTCGGGGGAACAATCAGCCCCAGCATTTT
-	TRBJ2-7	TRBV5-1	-	CASSFQVGLTDTQYF	TGCGCCAGCAGCTTCCAGGTCGGACTCACAGATACGCAGTACTTC
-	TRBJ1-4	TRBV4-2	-	CASSQVVRGGEKLFF	TGTGCCAGCAGCCAAGTTGTCAGGGGAGGTGAAAAACTGTTTTTT
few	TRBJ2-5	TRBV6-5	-	CASSYSIPGQETQYF	TGTGCCAGCAGTTACTCGATTCCAGGCCAAGAGACCCAGTACTTC
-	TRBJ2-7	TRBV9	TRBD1	CASSVGIDRGSHEQYF	TGTGCCAGCAGCGTAGGAATTGACAGGGGTAGCCACGAGCAGTACTTC
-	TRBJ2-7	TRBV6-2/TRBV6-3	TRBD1	CASTEPTGGVYEQYF	TGTGCCAGCACCGAACCGACAGGGGGGGTTTACGAGCAGTACTTC
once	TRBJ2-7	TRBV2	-	CASSELGGGEQYF	TGTGCCAGCAGTGAACTAGGGGGAGGCGAGCAGTACTTC
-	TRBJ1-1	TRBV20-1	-	CSAREGGTYTEAFF	TGCAGTGCTAGAGAGGGAGGGACCTACACTGAAGCTTTCTTT
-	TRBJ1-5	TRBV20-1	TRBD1	CSARLNRGQYSNQPQHF	TGCAGTGCTAGACTAAACAGGGGACAATATAGCAATCAGCCCCAGCATTTT
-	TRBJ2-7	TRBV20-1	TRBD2	CSGASGGQTYEQYF	TGCAGTGGTGCTAGCGGGGGGCAGACCTACGAGCAGTACTTC
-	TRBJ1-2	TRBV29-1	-	CSVGGRAGGYTF	TGCAGCGTTGGGGGCAGAGCAGGAGGCTACACCTTC
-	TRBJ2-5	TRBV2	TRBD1	CASSERTGGMYQETQYF	TGTGCCAGCAGTGAAAGGACAGGGGGGATGTACCAAGAGACCCAGTACTTC
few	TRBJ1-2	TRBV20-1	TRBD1	CSARDRQGLYGYTF	TGCAGTGCTAGGGACCGACAGGGGCTCTATGGCTACACCTTC
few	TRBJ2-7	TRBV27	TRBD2	CASSLWGGVTSYEQYF	TGTGCCAGCAGTTTATGGGGGGGGGTAACCTCCTACGAGCAGTACTTC
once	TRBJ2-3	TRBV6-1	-	CASTLARSTDTQYF	TGTGCCAGCACCCTAGCGAGGAGCACAGATACGCAGTATTTT
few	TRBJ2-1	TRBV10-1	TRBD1	CASSESGTGVGNEQFF	TGCGCCAGCAGTGAGTCCGGGACAGGGGTGGGGAATGAGCAGTTCTTC
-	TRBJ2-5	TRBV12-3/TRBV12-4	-	CASNPGGGTETQYF	TGTGCCAGCAACCCTGGTGGGGGGACGGAGACCCAGTACTTC
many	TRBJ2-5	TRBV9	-	CASSVEGDIRETQYF	TGTGCCAGCAGCGTAGAGGGGGACATAAGAGAGACCCAGTACTTC
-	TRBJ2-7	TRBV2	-	CASSAEIPADEQYF	TGTGCCAGCAGCGCCGAGATCCCAGCCGACGAGCAGTACTTC
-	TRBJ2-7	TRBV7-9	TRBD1	CASSQVGQASYEQYF	TGTGCCAGCAGCCAGGTGGGACAGGCTTCCTACGAGCAGTACTTC
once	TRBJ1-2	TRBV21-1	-	CASSKDLRSGPTGGYTF	TGTGCCAGCAGCAAGGATCTTAGGAGCGGACCTACCGGGGGCTACACCTTC
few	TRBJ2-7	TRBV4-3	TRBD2	CASSQAIVGTSFDEQYF	TGCGCCAGCAGCCAAGCCATTGTCGGGACTAGTTTCGACGAGCAGTACTTC
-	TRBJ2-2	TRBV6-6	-	CPSTLGTGELFF	TGTCCCAGCACCCTAGGGACCGGGGAGCTGTTTTTT
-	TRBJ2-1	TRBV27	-	CASSFPRRSYNEQFF	TGTGCCAGCAGTTTTCCTAGGAGGTCCTACAATGAGCAGTTCTTC
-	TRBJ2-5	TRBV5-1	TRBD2	CASSLSRRRLAGEGETQYF	TGCGCCAGCAGCTTGTCGAGGCGAAGACTAGCGGGAGAGGGAGAGACCCAGTACTTC
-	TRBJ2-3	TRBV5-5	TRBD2	CASSFAASGAGDTQYF	TGTGCCAGCAGCTTCGCTGCTAGCGGGGCGGGGGATACGCAGTATTTT
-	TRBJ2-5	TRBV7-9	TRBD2	CASGEGSGGLAETQYF	TGTGCCAGCGGCGAGGGTAGCGGGGGTCTTGCAGAGACCCAGTACTTC
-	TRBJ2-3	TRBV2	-	CASSERRPPGPDTQYF	TGTGCCAGCAGTGAACGGCGGCCGCCAGGGCCAGATACGCAGTATTTT
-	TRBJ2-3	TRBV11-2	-	CASSLEFIADTQYF	TGTGCCAGCAGCTTAGAATTCATCGCAGATACGCAGTATTTT